The rows below give T cell receptor beta chains drawn from one sample of a study of cytomegalovirus exposure and HLA in healthy donors. Some clones are missing from TCRdb's copy, which holds only in-frame ones; the method was immunoSEQ multiplex PCR. The data contain 81,000 or so clones, about three fifths of them singletons. The sample was PBMCs. The receptors stem from a woman aged 25 to 39 in good health and CMV-seropositive. CDR3s include the opening cysteine and the closing phenylalanine or tryptophan. The D gene is left open where the match is weak. Size values are once, few and many counts, or a class for expanded clones, and some rows have none.

abundance: once
v_gene: TRBV4-3
j_gene: TRBJ1-2
d_gene: NA
CDR3aa: CASSQGQDLYGYTF
CDR3nt: TGCGCCAGCAGCCAAGGACAGGACCTCTATGGCTACACCTTC

abundance: NA
v_gene: TRBV2
j_gene: TRBJ2-5
d_gene: TRBD2
CDR3aa: CASSEHLGGGQETQYF
CDR3nt: TGTGCCAGCAGTGAACATTTAGGCGGGGGACAAGAGACCCAGTACTTC

abundance: few
v_gene: TRBV6-5
j_gene: TRBJ2-6
d_gene: NA
CDR3aa: CASSYSTGTGANVLTF
CDR3nt: TGTGCCAGCAGTTACTCTACCGGGACTGGGGCCAACGTCCTGACTTTC

abundance: NA
v_gene: TRBV5-4
j_gene: TRBJ2-7
d_gene: TRBD1
CDR3aa: CASSAGTGIYEQYF
CDR3nt: TGTGCCAGCAGCGCCGGGACAGGGATCTACGAGCAGTACTTC

abundance: NA
v_gene: TRBV19
j_gene: TRBJ1-1
d_gene: NA
CDR3aa: CASSANRVGTEAFF
CDR3nt: TGTGCCAGTAGTGCCAACAGGGTTGGCACTGAAGCTTTCTTT

abundance: NA
v_gene: TRBV12-5
j_gene: TRBJ2-3
d_gene: TRBD1
CDR3aa: CASGPGQFTDTQYF
CDR3nt: TGTGCTAGTGGCCCGGGACAGTTCACAGATACGCAGTATTTT

abundance: NA
v_gene: TRBV6-1
j_gene: TRBJ1-1
d_gene: NA
CDR3aa: CASRGTRAEAFF
CDR3nt: TGTGCCAGCAGGGGTACTAGAGCTGAAGCTTTCTTT

abundance: few
v_gene: TRBV19
j_gene: TRBJ2-5
d_gene: NA
CDR3aa: CASSIQGPPGTQYF
CDR3nt: TGTGCCAGTAGTATTCAGGGGCCCCCAGGGACCCAGTACTTC

abundance: NA
v_gene: TRBV2
j_gene: TRBJ2-5
d_gene: TRBD2
CDR3aa: CASSAYGGAVETQYF
CDR3nt: TGTGCCAGCAGTGCATACGGGGGGGCGGTAGAGACCCAGTACTTC

abundance: NA
v_gene: TRBV19
j_gene: TRBJ1-4
d_gene: TRBD1
CDR3aa: CASSTTLTPGQGIVKLFF
CDR3nt: TGTGCCAGTAGTACTACTTTGACCCCGGGACAGGGGATTGTAAAACTGTTTTTT

abundance: few
v_gene: TRBV9
j_gene: TRBJ1-1
d_gene: NA
CDR3aa: CASSVGGDTEAFF
CDR3nt: TGTGCCAGCAGCGTAGGCGGGGACACTGAAGCTTTCTTT

abundance: once
v_gene: TRBV4-3
j_gene: TRBJ2-5
d_gene: NA
CDR3aa: CASSFGGQGETQYF
CDR3nt: TGCGCCAGCAGCTTCGGGGGGCAGGGAGAGACCCAGTACTTC

abundance: NA
v_gene: TRBV7-2
j_gene: TRBJ2-3
d_gene: TRBD2
CDR3aa: CASSPHIAGGPRSTDTQYF
CDR3nt: TGTGCCAGCAGTCCACACATAGCGGGGGGGCCTCGGAGCACAGATACGCAGTATTTT

abundance: few
v_gene: TRBV2
j_gene: TRBJ1-5
d_gene: TRBD1
CDR3aa: CASTRDRGHSNQPQHF
CDR3nt: TGTGCCAGCACTAGGGACAGGGGGCATAGCAATCAGCCCCAGCATTTT

abundance: NA
v_gene: TRBV21-1
j_gene: TRBJ1-5
d_gene: NA
CDR3aa: CASSGRQFSNQPQHF
CDR3nt: TGTGCCAGCAGCGGGCGACAGTTCAGCAATCAGCCCCAGCATTTT

abundance: NA
v_gene: TRBV11-1
j_gene: TRBJ1-5
d_gene: NA
CDR3aa: CASSFGQNQPQHF
CDR3nt: TGTGCCAGCAGCTTCGGACAGAATCAGCCCCAGCATTTT

abundance: NA
v_gene: TRBV6-5
j_gene: TRBJ1-6
d_gene: TRBD1
CDR3aa: CASSYSWTGSNSPLHF
CDR3nt: TGTGCCAGCAGTTACTCATGGACAGGGAGTAATTCACCCCTCCACTTT

abundance: NA
v_gene: TRBV10-3
j_gene: TRBJ2-7
d_gene: TRBD2
CDR3aa: CAISDWTSNAEQYF
CDR3nt: TGTGCCATCAGTGACTGGACTAGCAACGCCGAGCAGTACTTC

abundance: NA
v_gene: TRBV19
j_gene: TRBJ2-6
d_gene: NA
CDR3aa: CASIGYSGANALTF
CDR3nt: TGTGCCAGTATCGGGTACTCTGGGGCCAACGCCCTGACTTTC

abundance: NA
v_gene: TRBV7-8
j_gene: TRBJ1-1
d_gene: NA
CDR3aa: CASSLEMAGVGAFF
CDR3nt: TGTGCCAGCAGCTTAGAAATGGCAGGGGTAGGGGCTTTCTTT

abundance: NA
v_gene: TRBV6-5
j_gene: TRBJ2-3
d_gene: TRBD2
CDR3aa: CASSERGPDTQYF
CDR3nt: TGTGCCAGCAGCGAGCGGGGTCCAGATACGCAGTATTTT

abundance: few
v_gene: TRBV6-6
j_gene: TRBJ2-1
d_gene: TRBD1
CDR3aa: CASSYVRDSASEQFF
CDR3nt: TGTGCCAGCAGTTACGTCCGGGACAGCGCCTCTGAGCAGTTCTTC

abundance: NA
v_gene: TRBV7-2
j_gene: TRBJ2-1
d_gene: NA
CDR3aa: CASSRLGGGQNEQFF
CDR3nt: TGTGCCAGCAGCCGCTTGGGGGGGGGCCAGAATGAGCAGTTCTTC

abundance: few
v_gene: TRBV7-2
j_gene: TRBJ1-1
d_gene: NA
CDR3aa: CASSLGGVGNTEAFF
CDR3nt: TGTGCCAGCAGCTTAGGAGGCGTGGGGAACACTGAAGCTTTCTTT

abundance: NA
v_gene: TRBV7-2
j_gene: TRBJ2-7
d_gene: TRBD1
CDR3aa: CASSLTRDRVHEQYF
CDR3nt: TGTGCCAGCAGCCTGACGAGGGACAGGGTGCACGAGCAGTACTTC

abundance: NA
v_gene: TRBV6-5
j_gene: TRBJ2-7
d_gene: NA
CDR3aa: CASSYADEQYF
CDR3nt: TGTGCCAGCAGTTACGCGGACGAGCAGTACTTC

abundance: NA
v_gene: TRBV2
j_gene: TRBJ1-3
d_gene: NA
CDR3aa: CASSAGAGNTIYF
CDR3nt: TGTGCCAGCAGTGCGGGGGCTGGAAACACCATATATTTT

abundance: once
v_gene: TRBV7-6
j_gene: TRBJ2-7
d_gene: TRBD2
CDR3aa: CASSSRGGGSYEQYF
CDR3nt: TGTGCCAGCAGCTCCCGCGGGGGAGGCTCCTACGAGCAGTACTTC

abundance: few
v_gene: TRBV9
j_gene: TRBJ1-1
d_gene: NA
CDR3aa: CASSVVPEGSNTEAFF
CDR3nt: TGTGCCAGCAGCGTAGTACCGGAGGGGTCGAACACTGAAGCTTTCTTT

abundance: NA
v_gene: TRBV25-1
j_gene: TRBJ2-1
d_gene: TRBD2
CDR3aa: CASSRAGGYNEQFF
CDR3nt: TGTGCCAGCAGCCGAGCGGGGGGATACAATGAGCAGTTCTTC

abundance: NA
v_gene: TRBV5-6
j_gene: TRBJ1-1
d_gene: TRBD1
CDR3aa: CASSTLGQGTNTEAFF
CDR3nt: TGTGCCAGCAGCACCCTTGGACAGGGGACGAACACTGAAGCTTTCTTT

abundance: few
v_gene: TRBV4-3
j_gene: TRBJ2-1
d_gene: NA
CDR3aa: CASSQGQGREQFF
CDR3nt: TGCGCCAGCAGCCAGGGGCAGGGCCGTGAGCAGTTCTTC

abundance: NA
v_gene: TRBV10-1
j_gene: TRBJ2-7
d_gene: TRBD2
CDR3aa: CASRGGEQYF
CDR3nt: TGCGCCAGCAGGGGGGGGGAGCAGTACTTC

abundance: NA
v_gene: TRBV10-3
j_gene: TRBJ1-2
d_gene: TRBD1
CDR3aa: CAISESDRGPAGYPF
CDR3nt: TGTGCCATCAGTGAGTCCGACAGGGGGCCGGCTGGCTACCCCTTC

abundance: NA
v_gene: TRBV7-9
j_gene: TRBJ2-2
d_gene: NA
CDR3aa: CSSSSRLEGGDTGELFF
CDR3nt: TGTTCCAGCAGCTCCAGGTTGGAGGGCGGAGACACCGGGGAGCTGTTTTTT

abundance: NA
v_gene: TRBV9
j_gene: TRBJ2-1
d_gene: NA
CDR3aa: CASSPLQPGHIILYNEQFF
CDR3nt: TGTGCCAGCAGCCCACTCCAACCGGGACACATTATTCTCTACAATGAGCAGTTCTTC

abundance: NA
v_gene: TRBV30
j_gene: TRBJ2-3
d_gene: NA
CDR3aa: CAWSSGTDTQYF
CDR3nt: TGTGCCTGGAGTTCCGGCACAGATACGCAGTATTTT

abundance: few
v_gene: TRBV9
j_gene: TRBJ1-2
d_gene: NA
CDR3aa: CASSVVRDEDGYTF
CDR3nt: TGTGCCAGCAGCGTAGTACGGGATGAGGATGGCTACACCTTC

abundance: few
v_gene: TRBV7-3
j_gene: TRBJ1-6
d_gene: TRBD1
CDR3aa: CASSLLGQGSGSPLHF
CDR3nt: TGTGCCAGCAGCTTACTTGGACAGGGGAGTGGGTCACCCCTCCACTTT

abundance: few
v_gene: TRBV7-9
j_gene: TRBJ2-7
d_gene: TRBD1
CDR3aa: CASSLRGQGRYEQYF
CDR3nt: TGTGCCAGCAGCTTAAGGGGACAGGGGCGCTACGAGCAGTACTTC

abundance: NA
v_gene: TRBV2
j_gene: TRBJ1-5
d_gene: NA
CDR3aa: CASAYSQGSNQPQHF
CDR3nt: TGTGCCAGCGCCTATTCCCAGGGAAGCAATCAGCCCCAGCATTTT

abundance: NA
v_gene: TRBV11-3
j_gene: TRBJ2-3
d_gene: NA
CDR3aa: CASSSRAGYSTDTQYF
CDR3nt: TGTGCCAGCAGCTCCCGCGCGGGGTACAGCACAGATACGCAGTATTTT

abundance: NA
v_gene: TRBV5-1
j_gene: TRBJ2-3
d_gene: TRBD2
CDR3aa: CASSAGTSGETDTQYF
CDR3nt: TGCGCCAGCAGCGCCGGGACTAGCGGGGAGACAGATACGCAGTATTTT

abundance: few
v_gene: TRBV6-1
j_gene: TRBJ2-3
d_gene: NA
CDR3aa: CASSVHQGGGADTQYF
CDR3nt: TGTGCCAGCAGTGTACACCAGGGAGGAGGCGCAGATACGCAGTATTTT

abundance: NA
v_gene: TRBV30
j_gene: TRBJ1-1
d_gene: NA
CDR3aa: CAWGSGGPTEAFF
CDR3nt: TGTGCCTGGGGTAGCGGGGGCCCCACTGAAGCTTTCTTT

abundance: few
v_gene: TRBV19
j_gene: TRBJ1-4
d_gene: TRBD1
CDR3aa: CASSPVQGSSEKLFF
CDR3nt: TGTGCCAGTAGCCCCGTACAGGGGTCGAGCGAAAAACTGTTTTTT

abundance: NA
v_gene: TRBV5-1
j_gene: TRBJ1-2
d_gene: TRBD1
CDR3aa: CASSLRTGGADGYTF
CDR3nt: TGCGCCAGCAGCTTGCGGACAGGGGGCGCGGATGGCTACACCTTC

abundance: NA
v_gene: TRBV7-8
j_gene: TRBJ1-2
d_gene: TRBD1
CDR3aa: CASSLSAQGAGGYTF
CDR3nt: TGTGCCAGCAGCTTATCAGCGCAGGGGGCGGGCGGCTACACCTTC

abundance: few
v_gene: TRBV9
j_gene: TRBJ2-3
d_gene: NA
CDR3aa: CASSPPTSTDTQYF
CDR3nt: TGTGCCAGCAGCCCCCCGACTAGCACAGATACGCAGTATTTT

abundance: NA
v_gene: TRBV7-2
j_gene: TRBJ2-1
d_gene: TRBD2
CDR3aa: CASSLNRGAYNEQFF
CDR3nt: TGTGCCAGCAGCTTAAATCGGGGGGCCTACAATGAGCAGTTCTTC

abundance: NA
v_gene: TRBV7-9
j_gene: TRBJ1-5
d_gene: NA
CDR3aa: CASSLDSNNQPQHF
CDR3nt: TGTGCCAGCAGCTTGGACAGTAACAATCAGCCCCAGCATTTT

abundance: NA
v_gene: TRBV7-2
j_gene: TRBJ2-7
d_gene: NA
CDR3aa: CASSSPKGAYEQYF
CDR3nt: TGTGCCAGCAGCTCGCCTAAGGGGGCCTACGAGCAGTACTTC

abundance: once
v_gene: TRBV6-4
j_gene: TRBJ1-2
d_gene: TRBD1
CDR3aa: CASSPGQGAYGYPF
CDR3nt: TGTGCCAGCAGCCCGGGACAGGGGGCGTATGGCTACCCCTTC

abundance: NA
v_gene: TRBV19
j_gene: TRBJ2-7
d_gene: NA
CDR3aa: CASKGGGAGAYEQYF
CDR3nt: TGTGCCTCCAAGGGGGGGGGCGCGGGGGCCTACGAGCAGTACTTC